The 10 T cell receptor beta chains given below trace back to one sample, sequenced in a study of long-term antiretroviral therapy in people with HIV. Researchers ran immunoSEQ v3.0 at survey level. Some clones are missing from TCRdb's copy, which holds only in-frame ones; the method was immunoSEQ multiplex PCR. Of 15,000 to 20,000 clones in the sample, roughly four fifths were seen once. This sample comprised unsorted PBMCs, obtained 2.2 years after starting antiretroviral therapy. These receptors were taken from a man in his fifties or sixties with HIV.

This chain links TRBV4-2 with TRBJ2-6; D gene uncertain. Germline V gives CDR1 LGHNA, CDR2 YNFKEQ. CDR3 length: 17 residues. Trimming left V 0 bases short and J 0 bases short, with 9 bases between. CDR3 in amino acids: CASSQDIPDSGANVLTF. CDR3 DNA sequence: TGTGCCAGCAGCCAAGATATCCCAGACTCTGGGGCCAACGTCCTGACTTTC.

The table lists this clone with a few counts. The chain combines TRBV6-5 with TRBJ2-7, with 7 bases aligning to TRBD2. The CDR3 totals 13 residues. V shed 9 bases and J 5 bases; nucleotides not matched to a gene: 10. Germline CDR1 and CDR2: MNHEY and SVGAGI. CDR3 coding DNA: TGTGCCAGTTCCCGGCGGGAGTACAACGAGCAGTACTTC. As protein: CASSRREYNEQYF.

V gene TRBV9 combines with J gene TRBJ1-1; D is ambiguous. CDR1 is SGDLS, CDR2 YYNGEE, per germline. CDR3 size: 14 residues. The germline V and J ends were trimmed by 0 bases and 8 bases, with 14 bases remaining between them. Here the CDR3 DNA reads TGTGCCAGCAGCGTAGAGGGTACCTCGGGGGAAGCTTTCTTT. This encodes CASSVEGTSGEAFF.

V and J are TRBV7-2 and TRBJ1-3; no clear D. V lost 1 base and J lost 0, with 16 bases in between. The CDR3 spans 18 residues. Germline CDR1 is SGHTA and CDR2 is FQGNSA. CDR3 in DNA: TGTGCCAGCAGCTTAGGATACTTACGAGTGGGCTCTGGAAACACCATATATTTT. Translation gives CASSLGYLRVGSGNTIYF.

This clone was observed a handful of times. V and J are TRBV5-6 and TRBJ1-1; D gene uncertain. Germline assignment: CDR1 SGHDT and CDR2 YYEEEE. This CDR3 comprises 12 residues. V gave up 0 bases and J gave up 9 bases, with 9 bases separating them. Here the CDR3 DNA reads TGTGCCAGCAGCTTGGCCGAAACCCAAGCTTTCTTT. Translation: CASSLAETQAFF.

This chain uses TRBV5-1 with TRBJ2-2, with D possibly matching TRBD2 (5 bases). Germline-derived CDR1 and CDR2 are SGHRS and YFSETQ. The V and J ends lost 2 bases and 3 bases respectively, with 11 bases between them. The length of the CDR3 is 15 residues. The CDR3 reads CASSLRVGDTGELFF. The CDR3 nucleotides read TGCGCCAGCAGCTTAAGGGTCGGGGACACCGGGGAGCTGTTTTTT.

CDR3 sequence reads: CASSDLAGGEDEQYF. The CDR3 bases are TGTGCCAGCAGTGACCTAGCGGGAGGGGAGGACGAGCAGTACTTC. The V call is TRBV6-1, the J call TRBJ2-7, with 12 bases aligning to TRBD2. This CDR3 has 15 residues. V trimming: 3 bases; J trimming: 5 bases; junction bases outside the gene matches: 5. Germline CDR1 reads MNHNS; CDR2 reads SASEGT.

The chain employs TRBV25-1 and TRBJ2-5; a weak D match, TRBD2 (6 bases). This CDR3 region has 15 residues. CDR1 is MGHDK, CDR2 SYGVNS, per germline. Trimming removed 1 base from V and 5 bases from J, with 14 bases in between. CDR3 sequence: CASSESGLPRETQYF. In DNA form, the CDR3 reads TGTGCCAGCAGTGAATCCGGACTACCTAGGGAGACCCAGTACTTC.

This clone was observed a handful of times. Germline and junction disagree at one end, which may indicate a read error. V is TRBV7-7 and J is TRBJ2-7; 9 nucleotides match TRBD2. This CDR3 comprises 14 residues. Germline CDR1 reads SSHAT; CDR2 reads FNYEAQ (reference sequence). This CDR3 is CASSPRAGGHEQYF. CDR3 sequence (DNA): TGTGCTAGCAGCCCTCGAGCGGGGGGCCACGAGCAGTACTTC.

The chain employs TRBV5-5 and TRBJ1-3; D is possibly TRBD1 (6 bases). The CDR3 spans 13 residues. The ends were cut back, 4 bases at V and 3 bases at J, with 8 bases in the middle. Per the germline V gene, CDR1 is SGHKS and CDR2 is YYEKEE (reference sequence). CDR3 protein: CASSTQGGNTIYF. CDR3 sequence (DNA): TGTGCCAGCAGCACACAGGGTGGAAACACCATATATTTT.